The rows below give T cell receptor beta chains drawn from one sample of a study of shared clonotypes between healthy human individuals. The data were produced by immunoSEQ multiplex PCR, yet TCRdb's version contains in-frame clones alone and is incomplete. The table includes some 240,000 clones, 65% to 70% detected once. The sequencing sample was made of memory CD4+ T cells sorted from blood. The receptors derive from a young man in good health. Each CDR3 is given with its conserved first and last residue. A D gene is named only where the DNA matches it firmly. Some rows mark clone size as missing; the rest say once, few, many or name a class of expanded clone.

>TRBV2|TRBJ2-2|NA|14|NA
TGTGGTACACGGCAGGGGATGGGCACCGGGGAGCTGTTTTTT
CGTRQGMGTGELFF
>TRBV10-3|TRBJ2-1|NA|14|TRBD2
TGTGCCATCAGTGAGGGGCGGGAGTACAATGAGCAGTTCTTC
CAISEGREYNEQFF
>TRBV7-2|TRBJ2-4|NA|15|NA
TGTGCCAGCAGCCCTCCGTATTCCGAGGGGAACATTCAGTACTTC
CASSPPYSEGNIQYF
>TRBV7-6|TRBJ1-4|NA|14|NA
TGTGCCAGCAGCTCTCCGGGGCTAAACGAAAAACTGTTTTTT
CASSSPGLNEKLFF
>TRBV5-1|TRBJ2-1|once|15|TRBD1
TGCGCCAGCAACGACCAGACAGGGGCGGCTGGTGAGCAGTTCTTC
CASNDQTGAAGEQFF
>TRBV7-9|TRBJ1-2|NA|12|NA
TGTGCCAGCAGCTTAGAGGAAAGGAGCTACACCTTC
CASSLEERSYTF
>TRBV18|TRBJ2-3|few|15|NA
TGTGCCAGCTCACCGCTAGCGACCCCCACAGATACGCAGTATTTT
CASSPLATPTDTQYF
>TRBV9|TRBJ2-7|NA|14|NA
TGTGCCAGCAGCGTCCACGGGGACTCCTACGAGCAGTACTTC
CASSVHGDSYEQYF
>TRBV5-6|TRBJ2-7|NA|16|NA
TGTGCCAGCAGCCAAATCAACGAGGGGTTCGCCTACGAGCAGTACTTC
CASSQINEGFAYEQYF
>TRBV5-1|TRBJ2-1|NA|15|TRBD2
TGCGCCAGCAGCGACCCTAGCGGGAGCGGGAGTGAGCAGTTCTTC
CASSDPSGSGSEQFF
>TRBV5-4|TRBJ1-1|few|14|TRBD1
TGTGCCAGCAACGTGGGACAGGGGAACACTGAAGCTTTCTTT
CASNVGQGNTEAFF
>TRBV5-1|TRBJ2-2|NA|14|NA
TGCGCCAGCAGCCCTGCTCGGGAAACCGGGGAGCTGTTTTTT
CASSPARETGELFF
>TRBV29-1|TRBJ2-1|NA|15|TRBD2
TGCAGCGGGACCCGACTAGCGGGACAATACAATGAGCAGTTCTTC
CSGTRLAGQYNEQFF
>TRBV28|TRBJ2-2|NA|16|TRBD2
TGTGCCAGCACTCCGCCGGGACTAGCTAGTGGCGGGGAGCTGTTTTTT
CASTPPGLASGGELFF
>TRBV4-2|TRBJ2-3|NA|15|TRBD2
TGTGCCAGCAGCCAAGATAGCGGGGGCACAGATACGCAGTATTTT
CASSQDSGGTDTQYF
>TRBV11-3|TRBJ2-1|NA|17|NA
TGTGCCAGCAGTCCGGGGAGCATCGGGGGTCTATTGGGGACACCGTTCTTC
CASSPGSIGGLLGTPFF
>TRBV19|TRBJ2-7|NA|13|NA
TGTGCCAGTAAGAGCCGGAGCTCCTACGAGCAGTACTTC
CASKSRSSYEQYF
>TRBV5-8|TRBJ2-1|NA|19|TRBD2
TGTGCCAGCAGCTTCGGCGGTCGGGTAGCGGGAAGTGAAACGGTTGAGCAGTTCTTC
CASSFGGRVAGSETVEQFF
>TRBV29-1|TRBJ2-2|NA|13|NA
TGCAGCGTTGATAGGATCAAGGCCGGGGAGCTGTTTTTT
CSVDRIKAGELFF
>TRBV18|TRBJ2-6|few|18|TRBD2
TGTGCCAGCTCACCTATAATAGCGGGCGACTCTGGGGCCAACGTCCTGACTTTC
CASSPIIAGDSGANVLTF
>TRBV5-1|TRBJ2-1|few|15|TRBD1
TGCGCCAGCAGCTTACGACAGGGTTTGAGCACTGAGCAGTTCTTC
CASSLRQGLSTEQFF
>TRBV28|TRBJ2-3|NA|15|TRBD1
TGTGCCAGCACCCCTACCGGGACAGTCACCGATACGCAGTATTTT
CASTPTGTVTDTQYF
>TRBV6-6|TRBJ1-5|NA|15|TRBD1
TGTGCCAGCAACGAGGGACAGAGGAGCAATCAGCCCCAGCATTTT
CASNEGQRSNQPQHF
>TRBV6-1|TRBJ2-7|few|14|NA
TGTGCCAGCAGTGAGGACGGAGTGCTACGCGAGCAGTACTTC
CASSEDGVLREQYF
>TRBV18|TRBJ2-7|NA|12|NA
TGTGCCAGCTCAGAGAGGAGCTACGAGCAGTACTTC
CASSERSYEQYF
>TRBV7-3|TRBJ2-3|NA|20|TRBD2
TGTGCCAGCAGCTTAACGGCGCTAGCGGGAGGGCCCTCAGTGACAGATACGCAGTATTTT
CASSLTALAGGPSVTDTQYF
>TRBV2|TRBJ1-2|NA|13|TRBD1
TGTGCCAGCAGTCAACAGGGGGAGTATGGCTACACCTTC
CASSQQGEYGYTF
>TRBV6-1|TRBJ1-3|NA|16|NA
TGTGCCAGCAGTGAAGCCCCCGCCCTCTGGGGAAACACCATATATTTT
CASSEAPALWGNTIYF
>TRBV29-1|TRBJ2-1|NA|16|TRBD2
TGCAGCGTTGTCCGGCGACTAGCCGGCTCCTACAATGAGCAGTTCTTC
CSVVRRLAGSYNEQFF
>TRBV11-2|TRBJ2-1|NA|15|TRBD2
TGTGCCAGCAGTGTAATAGCGGGAACCTACAATGAGCAGTTCTTC
CASSVIAGTYNEQFF
>TRBV5-1|TRBJ1-4|NA|14|NA
TGCGCCAGCAGCTTGGGGCAGGCTAATGAAAAACTGTTTTTT
CASSLGQANEKLFF
>TRBV28|TRBJ2-2|few|17|NA
TGTGCCAGCAGCCCGGCCCTGGGGCTCGAGGACACCGGGGAGCTGTTTTTT
CASSPALGLEDTGELFF
>TRBV4-1|TRBJ1-5|NA|19|TRBD1
TGCGCCAGCAGCCAAGTTGGGCAGGGGGATCCTTATAGCAATCAGCCCCAGCATTTT
CASSQVGQGDPYSNQPQHF
>TRBV6-1|TRBJ1-4|NA|15|NA
TGTGCCAGCAGTGAAGGACAAACAACTAATGAAAAACTGTTTTTT
CASSEGQTTNEKLFF
>TRBV9|TRBJ2-5|NA|15|TRBD2
TGTGCCAGCAGCGCAGGACTAGCGGGAAAGGAGACCCAGTACTTC
CASSAGLAGKETQYF